Described below is a single T cell receptor beta chain sequence and its context. As yet, its antigen is unknown. In germline, CDR1 is LNHDA, CDR2 SQIVND (reference sequence). The trim removed 3 bases at V and 8 bases at J, leaving 12 bases unmatched. CDR3 length equals 16 residues. The data were taken from a study of identical twins. Overall study results and limits: Twins shared out-of-frame alpha sequences with excess low generation probability. Among monozygotic twins, out-of-frame TCR alpha sharing exceeded what models predicted. Weaker excess twin sharing was seen among beta out-of-frame sequences.

TCRdb recomputed calls from the 5' RACE reads with MiXCR, one row per CDR3 protein. This repertoire shows 400,000 or so distinct CDR3 sequences, around 9.7% found once; its top ten account for more than 8%. The chain has TRBV19 and TRBJ2-1; TRBD2 aligns across 8 bases. The clonotype was recovered from a woman between 50 and 59 years old in good health. The specimen was naive T cells sorted from blood. For the CDR3, the DNA is TGTGCCAGTAGTATCCCTACTAGCGGCATCAGGGATGAGCAGTTCTTC. Amino acid sequence: CASSIPTSGIRDEQFF. Using reference TRBV19 and TRBJ2-1 for the parts outside the CDR3, the full variable domain is DGGITQSPKYLFRKEGQNVTLSCEQNLNHDAMYWYRQDPGQGLRLIYYSQIVNDFQKGDIAEGYSVSREKKESFPLTVTSAQKNPTAFYLCASSIPTSGIRDEQFFGPGTRLTVL.